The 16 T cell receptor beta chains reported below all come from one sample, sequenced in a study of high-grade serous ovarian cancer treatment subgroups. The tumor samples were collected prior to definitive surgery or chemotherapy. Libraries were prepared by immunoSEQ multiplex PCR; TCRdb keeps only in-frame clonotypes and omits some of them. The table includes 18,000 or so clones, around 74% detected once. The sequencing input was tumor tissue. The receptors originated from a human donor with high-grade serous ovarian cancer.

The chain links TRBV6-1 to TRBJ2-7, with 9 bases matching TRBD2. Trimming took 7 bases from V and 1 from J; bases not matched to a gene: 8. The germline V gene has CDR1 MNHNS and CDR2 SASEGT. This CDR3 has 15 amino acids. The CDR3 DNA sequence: TGTGCCAGCACCAAAGGGCTAGCGGGATCCTACGAGCAGTACTTC. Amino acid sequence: CASTKGLAGSYEQYF.

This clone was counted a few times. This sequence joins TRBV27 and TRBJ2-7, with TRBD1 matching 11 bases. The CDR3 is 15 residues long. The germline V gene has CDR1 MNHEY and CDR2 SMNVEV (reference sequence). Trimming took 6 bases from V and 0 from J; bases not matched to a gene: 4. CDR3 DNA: TGTGCCAGCAGAAGGACAGGGGGCCTCTCCTACGAGCAGTACTTC. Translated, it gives CASRRTGGLSYEQYF.

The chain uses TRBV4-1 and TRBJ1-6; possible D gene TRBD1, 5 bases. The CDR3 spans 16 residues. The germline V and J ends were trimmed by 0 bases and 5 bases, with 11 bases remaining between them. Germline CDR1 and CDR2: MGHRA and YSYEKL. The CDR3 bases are TGCGCCAGCAGCCAAGATGCAGGGTTAGATAATTCACCCCTCCACTTT. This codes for CASSQDAGLDNSPLHF.

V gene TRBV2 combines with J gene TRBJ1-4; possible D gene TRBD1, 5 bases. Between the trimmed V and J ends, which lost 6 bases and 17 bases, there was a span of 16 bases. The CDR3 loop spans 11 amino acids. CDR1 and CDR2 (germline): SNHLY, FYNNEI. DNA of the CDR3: TGTGCCAGCAGGTTGGGGGGGACCCGTTTTTTT. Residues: CASRLGGTRFF.

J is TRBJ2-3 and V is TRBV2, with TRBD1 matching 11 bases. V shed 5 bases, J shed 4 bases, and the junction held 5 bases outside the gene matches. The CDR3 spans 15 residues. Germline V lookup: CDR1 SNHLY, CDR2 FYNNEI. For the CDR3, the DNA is TGTGCCAGCAGTTGGACAGGGGGCGCCGCAGATACGCAGTATTTT. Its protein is CASSWTGGAADTQYF.

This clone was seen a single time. CDR3 coding DNA: TGTGCCAGCAGTTCCCCGGACAGCGCCAAAGCTTTCTTT. Translated: CASSSPDSAKAFF. This sequence joins TRBV6-5 and TRBJ1-1; tentatively, D is TRBD1 (6 bases). V lost 4 bases, J lost 9 bases, and 15 bases lay in between. This CDR3 has 13 amino acids. The germline gives CDR1 MNHEY, CDR2 SVGAGI.

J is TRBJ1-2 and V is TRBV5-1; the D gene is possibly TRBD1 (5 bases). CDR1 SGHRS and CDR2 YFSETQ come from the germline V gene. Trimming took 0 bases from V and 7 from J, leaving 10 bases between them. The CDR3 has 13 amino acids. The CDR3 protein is CASSLVRESGYTF. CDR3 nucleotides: TGCGCCAGCAGCTTGGTCAGGGAGAGTGGCTACACCTTC.

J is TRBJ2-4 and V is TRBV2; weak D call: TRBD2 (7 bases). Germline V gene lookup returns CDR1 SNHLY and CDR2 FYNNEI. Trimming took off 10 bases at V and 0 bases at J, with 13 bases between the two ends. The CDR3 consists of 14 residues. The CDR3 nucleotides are TGTGCCACCTTGGGGGGGCTAGCCAAAAACATTCAGTACTTC. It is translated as CATLGGLAKNIQYF. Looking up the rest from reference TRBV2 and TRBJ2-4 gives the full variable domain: EPEVTQTPSHQVTQMGQEVILRCVPISNHLYFYWYRQILGQKVEFLVSFYNNEISEKSEIFDDQFSVERPDGSNFTLKIRSTKLEDSAMYFCATLGGLAKNIQYFGAGTRLSVL.

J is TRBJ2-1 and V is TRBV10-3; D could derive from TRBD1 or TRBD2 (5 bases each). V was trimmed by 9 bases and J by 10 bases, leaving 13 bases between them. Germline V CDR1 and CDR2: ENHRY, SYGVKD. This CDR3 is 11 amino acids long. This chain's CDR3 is CAMGRTQEQFF. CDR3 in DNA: TGTGCCATGGGACGTACGCAGGAGCAGTTCTTC.

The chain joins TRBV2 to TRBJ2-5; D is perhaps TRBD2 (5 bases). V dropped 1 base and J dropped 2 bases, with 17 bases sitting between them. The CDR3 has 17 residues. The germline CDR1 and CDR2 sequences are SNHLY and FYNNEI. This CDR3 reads CASSEVGAAPGQETQYF. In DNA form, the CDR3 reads TGTGCCAGCAGTGAAGTTGGAGCAGCGCCGGGGCAAGAGACCCAGTACTTC.

The CDR3 here is CATSRLPRGGYQETQYF. The CDR3 coding sequence is TGTGCCACCAGCAGACTTCCCAGGGGGGGGTACCAAGAGACCCAGTACTTC. J is TRBJ2-5 and V is TRBV15; D assignment may be TRBD1 or TRBD2 (7 bases each). Germline CDR1 is LNHNV and CDR2 is YYDKDF (reference sequence). V gave up 2 bases and J gave up 0 bases, with 16 bases separating them. The CDR3 sequence is 17 residues long.

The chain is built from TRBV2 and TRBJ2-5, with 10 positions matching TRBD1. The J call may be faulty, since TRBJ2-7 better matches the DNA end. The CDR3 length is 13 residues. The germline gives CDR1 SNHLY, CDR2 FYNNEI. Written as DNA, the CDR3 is TGTGCCAGCAGCGAGGGACAGGGGAACGAGCAGTACTTC. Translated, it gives CASSEGQGNEQYF.

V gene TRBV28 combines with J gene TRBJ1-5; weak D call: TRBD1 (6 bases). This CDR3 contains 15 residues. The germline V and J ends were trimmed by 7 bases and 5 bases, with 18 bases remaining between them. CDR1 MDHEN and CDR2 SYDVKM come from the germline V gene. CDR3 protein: CASTPPGAVYQPQHF. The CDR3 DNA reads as TGTGCCAGCACCCCCCCAGGGGCCGTTTATCAGCCCCAGCATTTT.

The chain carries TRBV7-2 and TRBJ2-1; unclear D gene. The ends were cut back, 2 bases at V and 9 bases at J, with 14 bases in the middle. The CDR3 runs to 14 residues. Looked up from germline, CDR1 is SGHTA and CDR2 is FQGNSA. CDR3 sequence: CASSLSNQRTEQFF. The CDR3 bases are TGTGCCAGCAGCTTAAGTAACCAAAGAACTGAGCAGTTCTTC.

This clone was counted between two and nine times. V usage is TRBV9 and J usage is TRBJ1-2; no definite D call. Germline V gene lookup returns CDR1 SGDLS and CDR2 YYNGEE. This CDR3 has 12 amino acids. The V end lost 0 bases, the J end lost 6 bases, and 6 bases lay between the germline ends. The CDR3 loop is CASSVGSHGYTF. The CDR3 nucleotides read TGTGCCAGCAGCGTAGGTTCCCATGGCTACACCTTC.

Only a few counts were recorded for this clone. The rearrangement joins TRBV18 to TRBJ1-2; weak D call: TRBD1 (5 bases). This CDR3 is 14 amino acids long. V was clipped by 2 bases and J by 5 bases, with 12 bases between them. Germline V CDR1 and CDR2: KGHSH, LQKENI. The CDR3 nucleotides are TGTGCCAGCTCACCAGTCCAGGGATGGTATGGCTACACCTTC. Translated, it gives CASSPVQGWYGYTF. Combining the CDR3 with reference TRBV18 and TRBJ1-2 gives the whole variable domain NAGVMQNPRHLVRRRGQEARLRCSPMKGHSHVYWYRQLPEEGLKFMVYLQKENIIDESGMPKERFSAEFPKEGPSILRIQQVVRGDSAAYFCASSPVQGWYGYTFGSGTRLTVV.